The TCR beta chain described here comes from a study of T cells in Graves' hyperthyroidism and ophthalmopathy. Trimming cost V 5 bases and J 5 bases, with 13 bases left between them. Germline values: CDR1 GTSNPN, CDR2 SVGIG (reference sequence). The CDR3 spans 13 residues. This clonotype was seen ten or more times. What was amplified from RNA transcripts were TCR beta CDR3 regions. HTBI primers were used for first-round RT-PCR of the TCR CDR3. TCRdb re-called the multiplex PCR reads with MiXCR, one entry per CDR3 protein. The table records around 350,000 distinct CDR3 sequences, 13% of them present only once.

V usage is TRBV30 and J usage is TRBJ1-5; possible D gene TRBD1, 5 bases. The receptor was isolated from a woman younger than 30 with Graves' hyperthyroidism. The source material was blood. The CDR3 loop reads CAWASGPYQPQHF. CDR3 nucleotide sequence: TGTGCCTGGGCCTCAGGGCCGTATCAGCCCCAGCATTTT.